Detailed here is one TCR beta chain. Its antigen is currently not known. Base qualities are not provided; no much larger clone lies one nucleotide away. Participants in the prospective study were enrolled through a virtual design, were aged roughly 18 to 100 years, and lived in under 25 United States geographic areas. Cohort assignment in the prospective study relied on participant-reported clinical history from a screening survey and a study questionnaire. Each participant in the prospective study had whole blood, serum and a nasopharyngeal or oropharyngeal swab collected by mobile phlebotomists. Prospective study participants could optionally give additional blood draws and questionnaires over a roughly two-month period. Before DNA extraction, prospective study blood samples were shipped either frozen or at room temperature. As encoded in the germline V gene, CDR1 is SGHTA while CDR2 is FQGTGA. Deletion took 0 bases off V and 3 bases off J, with a span of 8 bases between the germline ends. The CDR3 has 15 amino acids, counting the end cysteine and phenylalanine. Kept here is only the CDR3 DNA, which spans 45 bases and is read in frame from base 1.

This sample is drawn from a study of blood T cell repertoires in COVID-19 (dated by TCRdb to 2020 to 2021). The study in broad terms: Recovered participants in ImmuneRACE Cohort 3 were defined as having two consecutive negative NP/OP PCR tests, clearance from a healthcare professional, or resolution of symptoms. Subjects who had been exposed to COVID-19, were actively infected with it, or had recovered from it provided the deeply sampled blood TCRbeta repertoires that made up the dataset. The sample metadata nearly always contained a de-identified subject ID, COVID-19 status, age in years and sex. The repertoires were released in a freely available public database intended as a resource for research on the immune response to SARS-CoV-2. The samples were drawn from the first 160 participants of the ongoing ImmuneRACE study and from 1,254 subjects provided by 6 global collaborators. HLA class I and class II types, where available, came from metadata supplied by the sample provider rather than from assay-based typing. Samples from collaborators originated in the United States, Italy and Spain and spanned both the acute and convalescent phases of COVID-19. The prospective study material was composed of cDNA or gDNA derived from T cells, B-cell-depleted T cells, or PBMCs. What the authors observed across the whole study: The amount of clinical and demographic metadata varied by source and participant and was provided uncurated.

The immunoSEQ Assay, a bias-controlled multiplex PCR, was used to amplify TCRbeta CDR3 regions from genomic DNA. The original methods were these. The number of nucleated cells in each sample was estimated from the amplification of reference gene primers within the assay. To quantify the absolute abundance of each unique TCRbeta CDR3 rearrangement, sequence reads were collapsed and filtered. For each sample, productive Simpson clonality was calculated as the square root of Simpson's diversity index over productive rearrangements. As stored in TCRdb, this immuneACCESS dataset retains in-frame rearrangements with V and J assigned. A fraction of the clones does not appear; measured against another copy, unresolved V genes explain less than half of the discrepancy, and the remainder lacks a known reason. V and J calls and clone size are as listed in that table; D and trimming were resolved from the DNA. For this sample there are some 300,000 clones; 88% appear just once. In total, the top ten clones hold roughly 2% of the sample.

The receptor chain draws on TRBV7-3 and TRBJ2-2; 5 matching bases give a weak D call of TRBD1. The specimen was PBMCs or T cells enriched from blood (not recorded which). The clonotype was recovered from a woman aged 60-70 years in a cohort exposed to, infected with or recovered from COVID-19 (not recorded which). The CDR3 here reads CASSLTSGYTGELFF. The nucleotide sequence reads as follows: TGTGCCAGCAGCTTAACGTCAGGGTACACCGGGGAGCTGTTTTTT.